This entry concerns a single T cell receptor (beta chain). Its antigen specificity is not known. No base-level quality is on record; no much larger clone is a single base apart. In Seattle, one collaborating source enrolled patients while the infection was active and tracked those patients longitudinally over the course of disease. The collaborating institutions used their own protocols to collect whole blood in K2EDTA tubes. For TCRbeta analysis, collaborators shipped samples as frozen whole blood, isolated PBMCs, or DNA extracted from either of those sample types. This sample is part of a study of blood T cell repertoires in COVID-19 (dated by TCRdb to the early 2020s). For context, the study as a whole: Collaborator samples came from the United States, Italy and Spain and covered acute and convalescent phases of COVID-19. The material from the prospective study consisted of cDNA or gDNA derived from T cells, B-cell-depleted T cells, or PBMCs. The dataset comprised deeply sampled blood TCRbeta repertoires from subjects exposed to, actively infected with, or recovered from COVID-19. The repertoires were released in a freely available public database intended as a resource for research on the immune response to SARS-CoV-2. Samples were obtained from the ongoing ImmuneRACE study (first 160 participants) and from some 1,300 subjects provided by 6 global collaborators. Nearly every sample came with metadata listing a de-identified subject ID, COVID-19 status, age in years and sex. Where HLA class I and class II types were available, the types were taken from metadata supplied by the sample provider, not from assay-based typing.

The immunoSEQ Assay, a bias-controlled multiplex PCR, was used to amplify TCRbeta CDR3 regions from genomic DNA. Per the source publication's procedure: Nucleated cell counts per sample were estimated from amplification of reference gene primers within the assay. To quantify the absolute abundance of each unique TCRbeta CDR3 rearrangement, sequence reads were collapsed and filtered. Productive Simpson clonality was computed per sample as the square root of Simpson's diversity index over productive rearrangements. Here the immuneACCESS table is served through TCRdb, limited to in-frame sequences with V and J called. Missing clones are a known gap in these copies; in checked studies unresolved V genes cover under half, and the rest lacks a known reason. V and J calls and clone size are given by that table; D and trimming were obtained from the DNA. This sample holds around 250,000 clones; around 90% were observed only once. The top ten constitute roughly 10% of the sample.

Overall results and qualifications from the work: Clinical and demographic metadata were provided uncurated, with the amount varying by source and participant.

This sequence was found in a woman in her 70s with COVID-19, enrolled during active disease. What was sequenced was peripheral blood.

This receptor has the CDR3 CASSYLKTGPNGYTF. The sequenced DNA: TGTGCCAGCAGTTACCTTAAGACAGGGCCGAATGGCTACACCTTC. The sequence links TRBV6-2 or TRBV6-3 to TRBJ1-2; the junction holds 7 bases that match TRBD1. Counted from cysteine to phenylalanine, this CDR3 has 15 amino acids. The read is trimmed to its CDR3 DNA, 45 bases read in frame from base 1. V ends up 2 bases short and J 6 bases short, with an unmatched junction base count of 9. Looking up the germline V gene yields CDR1 MNHEY and CDR2 SVGEGT.